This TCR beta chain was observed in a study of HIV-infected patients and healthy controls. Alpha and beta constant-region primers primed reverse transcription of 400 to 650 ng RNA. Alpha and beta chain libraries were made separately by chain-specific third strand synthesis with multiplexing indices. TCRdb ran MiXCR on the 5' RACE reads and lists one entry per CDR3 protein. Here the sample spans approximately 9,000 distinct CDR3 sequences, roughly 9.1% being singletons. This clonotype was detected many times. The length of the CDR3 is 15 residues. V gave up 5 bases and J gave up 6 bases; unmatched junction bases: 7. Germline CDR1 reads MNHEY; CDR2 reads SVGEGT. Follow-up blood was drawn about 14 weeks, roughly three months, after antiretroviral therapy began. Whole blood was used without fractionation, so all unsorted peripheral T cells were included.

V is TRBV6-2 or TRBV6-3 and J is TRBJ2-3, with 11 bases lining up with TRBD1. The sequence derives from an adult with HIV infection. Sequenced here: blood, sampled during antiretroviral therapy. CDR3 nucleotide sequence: TGTGCCAGCAGTCAACCGGGACAGGGGGGTGATACGCAGTATTTT. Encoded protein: CASSQPGQGGDTQYF.